The present entry profiles one T cell receptor (beta chain) with its context. This sample is part of a study of type 1 and type 2 diabetes patients. The PCR template was genomic DNA. The TCR beta CDR3 region was amplified using 30 forward and 13 reverse primers. TCRdb reanalysed the multiplex PCR reads using MiXCR and keeps one entry per CDR3 protein. The repertoire holds 250,000 to 300,000 distinct CDR3 sequences, with around 47% as singletons. All diabetic donors were classified as either type 1 or type 2 diabetes. Looked up from germline, CDR1 is SGHTA and CDR2 is FQGTGA. Trimming took 4 bases from V and 7 from J, leaving 20 bases between them. This CDR3 has 15 residues.

This chain connects TRBV7-3 to TRBJ2-7; weak D call: TRBD2 (7 bases). This clonotype originated in a man younger than 30 with type 2 diabetes. The sequencing sample was made of peripheral blood mononuclear cells (PBMCs). The CDR3 DNA reads TGTGCCAGCAGCTCACCTCGGGGGGCGCTTTGGGAGCAGTACTTC. The encoded protein is CASSSPRGALWEQYF.